This is a list of T cell receptor beta chains from one sample in a study of tumor and adjacent non-tumor tissue in lung cancer. Via MiXCR, TCRdb re-called the multiplex PCR reads, giving one row per CDR3 protein. The profile shows nearly 50,000 distinct CDR3 sequences, roughly two thirds of them singletons. Material: distant non-tumor lung tissue. The receptors were gathered from a woman in her 70s with non-small cell lung cancer. CDR3s include the opening cysteine and the closing phenylalanine or tryptophan. A D gene is named only where the DNA matches it firmly. The size field is filled for only some rows; it gives once, few, many or a size class.

V gene	clone size	J gene	D gene	CDR3 DNA	CDR3 protein
TRBV30	.	TRBJ2-3	.	TGTGCCCGGGGTACGGGACACAGCACAGATACGCAGTATTTT	CARGTGHSTDTQYF
TRBV5-4	.	TRBJ2-7	.	TGTGCCAGCAGTAACGAACTGGGAAACACGCGGTACTTC	CASSNELGNTRYF
TRBV4-1	.	TRBJ2-7	TRBD2	TGCGCCAGCAGCCAAGAGGCTAGCGGGAGCATGGGTGAGCAGTACTTC	CASSQEASGSMGEQYF
TRBV5-1	.	TRBJ1-1	.	TGCGCCAGCAGGAAGGACGGAGACACCGAAGATTTCTTT	CASRKDGDTEDFF
TRBV10-3	many	TRBJ2-1	.	TGTGCCATCAGTGGGGGTGGGGAGCAGTTCTTC	CAISGGGEQFF
TRBV5-4	many	TRBJ1-1	.	TGTGCCAGCAGCTTGGACAGGAACACTGAAGCTTTCTTT	CASSLDRNTEAFF
TRBV11-3	.	TRBJ2-3	.	TGTACCAGCAACCAATACACCAGGGGGGAGAGCACAGATACGCAGTATTTT	CTSNQYTRGESTDTQYF
TRBV10-3	.	TRBJ2-2	.	TGTGCCATCTCGCAGGACACCGGGGAGCTGTTTTTT	CAISQDTGELFF
TRBV6-5	.	TRBJ2-7	.	TGTGCCAGCAGTTACTCGGTGCACCAGGTCCACGAGCAGTACTTT	CASSYSVHQVHEQYF
TRBV11-2	.	TRBJ2-1	.	TGTGCCAGCAGATTAGATCTAGTGAAGGAGGAACAGTTCTTC	CASRLDLVKEEQFF
TRBV6-1	.	TRBJ2-3	.	TGTGCCAGCAGGGATAGCCGGGATATGGGAGATACGCAGTATTTT	CASRDSRDMGDTQYF
TRBV4-1	many	TRBJ2-3	.	TGCGCCAGCAGCCAAGGACAGGAGGCTACGCAGTATTTT	CASSQGQEATQYF
TRBV5-4	.	TRBJ1-1	.	TGTGCCAGCAGCGTTCCCGGGCGGGGGAGCACTGAAGCTTTCTTT	CASSVPGRGSTEAFF
TRBV12-3/TRBV12-4	.	TRBJ2-7	TRBD1	TGTGCAAGCAATTCTCCAACCGGGACAGGGGTCTACGAGCAGTACTTC	CASNSPTGTGVYEQYF
TRBV20-1	many	TRBJ1-2	TRBD1	TGCAGTGCCCTGACCCGGACAGGGGGCTTCTACTATGGCTACACCTTC	CSALTRTGGFYYGYTF
TRBV10-3	.	TRBJ2-1	TRBD1	TGTGCCATCAAACAGGGGGGCATGGGAGTGGGGGGCTTCTGCAATGAGCAGTTCTTC	CAIKQGGMGVGGFCNEQFF
TRBV10-2	.	TRBJ2-7	.	TGCGCCAGCAGTAAGGAGCGGGCCTACGAGCAGTATTTC	CASSKERAYEQYF
TRBV28	.	TRBJ1-1	.	TGTGCCAGCAGTTTTATGGGGGGCGCCCAAGCTCTCTTT	CASSFMGGAQALF
TRBV20-1	.	TRBJ2-1	TRBD2	TGCAGTGCTAGAGGTTTCCCAGCGGGAGTTGAAGGATATAATGAGCAGTTCTTC	CSARGFPAGVEGYNEQFF
TRBV10-2	.	TRBJ1-1	.	TGCGCCAGCAGTGAGTGGAGCAGTCTGTACACTGAATATTTCTTT	CASSEWSSLYTEYFF
TRBV12-3/TRBV12-4	.	TRBJ1-1	.	TGTGCCAACAGTTTACCTGTGGGAAAAACTGAAGCTTTCTTT	CANSLPVGKTEAFF
TRBV10-3	.	TRBJ1-1	.	TGTGCCATCAGTGAGAGTGGAACTGAAACTTTCTTT	CAISESGTETFF
TRBV6-5	.	TRBJ2-1	.	TGTGTCAGCAGACCTAACTGGGATAATGAGCAGTTCTTC	CVSRPNWDNEQFF
TRBV5-5	.	TRBJ2-2	.	TGCGCCAGCAGCCTGGCCAAATGGGTAGCCACCGGGGAGCTGTTTTTT	CASSLAKWVATGELFF
TRBV20-1	.	TRBJ2-2	.	TGCAGTGCCAGATCTGAGCGCGCGAACACCGGGGAGCTGTTTTTT	CSARSERANTGELFF
TRBV6-1	.	TRBJ1-5	.	TGTGCCGGCAGTGAAGTTTCTCGCAATCAGCCCCAACATTTT	CAGSEVSRNQPQHF
TRBV14	.	TRBJ2-6	.	TGTGCCAGCAGCCCAAGGAGGGCGTGGGCCAATGTCCTGACTTTC	CASSPRRAWANVLTF
TRBV6-1	many	TRBJ2-3	TRBD2	TGTGCCAGCACAGCGGGAGGGACCACAGATACGCAGTATTTT	CASTAGGTTDTQYF
TRBV20-1	.	TRBJ2-1	.	TGCAGTGCATCCTCATCCAGGAGTGGGTTCTTC	CSASSSRSGFF
TRBV5-1	.	TRBJ1-1	TRBD1	TGTGTCAGCAGCTTGAGCCCGGGACAGACGAACACTGAAGCTTTCTTT	CVSSLSPGQTNTEAFF
TRBV29-1	.	TRBJ2-3	.	TGCAACGTTGAGGGTTCTGGCGAGAGTACAGATACGCAGTATTTT	CNVEGSGESTDTQYF
TRBV5-6	.	TRBJ2-4	.	TGTGCCAGCAGCTTGGGCATGGGGATTCTGTACTTC	CASSLGMGILYF
TRBV2	many	TRBJ2-2	TRBD1	TGTGCCAGCACGGGACAGGGCATCCCCGGGGAGCTGTTTTTT	CASTGQGIPGELFF
TRBV20-1	.	TRBJ2-7	.	TGCAGTGCTAGCAGGGCTAGCTCCTACGAGCAGTACTTC	CSASRASSYEQYF
TRBV12-3/TRBV12-4	.	TRBJ2-1	.	TGTGCCAGCAGTCTCGGTGGTAGCGCGAATGAGCAGTTCTTC	CASSLGGSANEQFF
TRBV11-2	.	TRBJ2-3	TRBD2	TGTGCCGGCAGCTTCACTAGCGATACCACAAATACGCAGTATTTT	CAGSFTSDTTNTQYF
TRBV6-2/TRBV6-3	.	TRBJ2-1	.	TGTGCCAGCAGTTACCCCTGGGACGGGTGGCTGCACAATGAGCAGTTCTTC	CASSYPWDGWLHNEQFF
TRBV6-6	.	TRBJ2-1	TRBD2	TGTGCCAGCTGGGGACTAGCGGGAGTCTTCAATGACCAGTTCTTC	CASWGLAGVFNDQFF
TRBV29-1	.	TRBJ2-1	.	TGCAGCGTTGTGGGAGGTGGTCGGGCGGGATCATTACCCTACAATGGGCAGTTCTTC	CSVVGGGRAGSLPYNGQFF
TRBV6-6	.	TRBJ2-1	TRBD2	TGTGCCAGCAGTACGACTAGCGGGAGGTTATATAATGAGCAGTTCTTC	CASSTTSGRLYNEQFF
TRBV10-2	once	TRBJ1-1	.	TGCGTCAGCAGTGAATGGAGCACTCTAAACACTGAAGCTTTCTTT	CVSSEWSTLNTEAFF